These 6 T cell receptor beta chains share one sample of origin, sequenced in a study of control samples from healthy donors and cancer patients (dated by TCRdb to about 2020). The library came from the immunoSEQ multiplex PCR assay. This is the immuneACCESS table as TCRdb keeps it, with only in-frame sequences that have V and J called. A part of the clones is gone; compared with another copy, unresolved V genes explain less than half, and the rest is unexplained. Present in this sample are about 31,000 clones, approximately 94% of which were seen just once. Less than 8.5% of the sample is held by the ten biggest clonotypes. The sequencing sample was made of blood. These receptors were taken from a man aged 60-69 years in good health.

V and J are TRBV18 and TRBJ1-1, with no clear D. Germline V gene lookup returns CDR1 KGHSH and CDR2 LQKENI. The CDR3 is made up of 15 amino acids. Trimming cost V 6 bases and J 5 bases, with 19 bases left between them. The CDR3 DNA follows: TGTGCCAGCTCCGAGCTACTGGCTGTAAGGACTGAAGCTTTCTTT. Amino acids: CASSELLAVRTEAFF.

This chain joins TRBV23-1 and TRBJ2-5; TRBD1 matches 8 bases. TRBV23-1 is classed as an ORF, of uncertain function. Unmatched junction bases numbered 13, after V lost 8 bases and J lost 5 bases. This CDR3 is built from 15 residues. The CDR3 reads CASGPPGGATETQYF. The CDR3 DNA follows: TGCGCCAGCGGGCCTCCAGGGGGCGCGACGGAGACCCAGTACTTC.

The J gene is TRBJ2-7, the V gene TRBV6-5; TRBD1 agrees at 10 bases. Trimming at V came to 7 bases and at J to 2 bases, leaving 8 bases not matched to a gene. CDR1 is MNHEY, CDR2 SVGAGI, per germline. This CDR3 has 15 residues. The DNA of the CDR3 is TGTGCCAGCAAAATGGGACAGGGGAGTACCTACGAGCAGTACTTC. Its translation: CASKMGQGSTYEQYF.

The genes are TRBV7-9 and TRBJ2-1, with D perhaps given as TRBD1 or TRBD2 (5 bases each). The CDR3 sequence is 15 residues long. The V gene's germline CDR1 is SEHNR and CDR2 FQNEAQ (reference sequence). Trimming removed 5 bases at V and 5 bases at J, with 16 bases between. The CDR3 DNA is TGTGCCAGCAGCCCCTTTACAGGAGGTGACAATGAGCAGTTCTTC. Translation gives CASSPFTGGDNEQFF.

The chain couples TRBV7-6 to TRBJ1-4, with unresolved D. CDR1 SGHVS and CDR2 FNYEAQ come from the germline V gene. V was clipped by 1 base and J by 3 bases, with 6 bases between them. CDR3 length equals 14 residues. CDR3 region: CASSLGVSNEKLFF. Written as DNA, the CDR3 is TGTGCCAGCAGCTTAGGGGTATCTAATGAAAAACTGTTTTTT.

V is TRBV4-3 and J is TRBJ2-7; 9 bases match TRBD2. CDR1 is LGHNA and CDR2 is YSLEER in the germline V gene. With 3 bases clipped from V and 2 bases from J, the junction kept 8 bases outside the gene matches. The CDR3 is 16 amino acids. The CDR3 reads CASSQSLAGSAYEQYF. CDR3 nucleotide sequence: TGCGCCAGCAGCCAGTCGCTAGCGGGGAGTGCCTACGAGCAGTACTTC.